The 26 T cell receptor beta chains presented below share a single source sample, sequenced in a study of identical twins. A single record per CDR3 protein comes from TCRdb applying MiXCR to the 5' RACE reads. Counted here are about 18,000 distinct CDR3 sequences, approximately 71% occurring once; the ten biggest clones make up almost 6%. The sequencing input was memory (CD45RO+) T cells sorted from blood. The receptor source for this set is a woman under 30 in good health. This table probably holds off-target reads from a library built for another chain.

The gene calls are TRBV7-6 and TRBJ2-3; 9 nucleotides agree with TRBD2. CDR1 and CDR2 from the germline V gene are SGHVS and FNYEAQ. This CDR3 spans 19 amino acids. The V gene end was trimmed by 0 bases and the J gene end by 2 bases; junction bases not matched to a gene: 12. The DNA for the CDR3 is TGTGCCAGCAGCTTAGCGGGGGGGATAGCGGGAGCCCTCACAGATACGCAGTATTTT. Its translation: CASSLAGGIAGALTDTQYF.

CDR3 protein: CASSQSQATQYF. The CDR3 coding sequence is TGTGCCAGCAGCCAATCACAGGCCACGCAGTATTTT. V is TRBV3-1 and J is TRBJ2-3, with D possibly TRBD1 on 5 matching bases. V dropped 2 bases and J dropped 9 bases, with 9 bases sitting between them. This CDR3 region has 12 residues. CDR1 is LGHDT and CDR2 is YNNKEL in the germline V gene (reference sequence).

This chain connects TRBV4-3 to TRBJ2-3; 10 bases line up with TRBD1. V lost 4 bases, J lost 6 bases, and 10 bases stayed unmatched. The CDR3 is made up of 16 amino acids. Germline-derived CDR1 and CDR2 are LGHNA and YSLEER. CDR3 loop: CASSPGWDRGYDTQYF. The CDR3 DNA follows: TGCGCCAGCAGCCCGGGGTGGGACAGGGGATACGATACGCAGTATTTT.

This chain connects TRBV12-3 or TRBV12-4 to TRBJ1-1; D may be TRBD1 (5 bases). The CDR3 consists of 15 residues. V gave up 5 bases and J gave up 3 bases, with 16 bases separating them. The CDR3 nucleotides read TGTGCCAGCAGTCTCGGACACGGAGTTCACACTGAAGCTTTCTTT. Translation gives CASSLGHGVHTEAFF.

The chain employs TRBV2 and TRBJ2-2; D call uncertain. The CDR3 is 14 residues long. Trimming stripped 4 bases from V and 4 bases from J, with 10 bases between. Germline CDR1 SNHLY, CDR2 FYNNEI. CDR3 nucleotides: TGTGCCAGCAGTGCTATGGGTCGCACCGGGGAGCTGTTTTTT. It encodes CASSAMGRTGELFF.

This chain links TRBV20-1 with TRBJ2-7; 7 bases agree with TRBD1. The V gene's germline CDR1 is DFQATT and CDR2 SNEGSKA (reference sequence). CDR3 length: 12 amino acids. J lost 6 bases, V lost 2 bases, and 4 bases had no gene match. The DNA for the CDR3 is TGCAGTGCTAGACAGACAGGGCGCGAGCAGTACTTC. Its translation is CSARQTGREQYF.

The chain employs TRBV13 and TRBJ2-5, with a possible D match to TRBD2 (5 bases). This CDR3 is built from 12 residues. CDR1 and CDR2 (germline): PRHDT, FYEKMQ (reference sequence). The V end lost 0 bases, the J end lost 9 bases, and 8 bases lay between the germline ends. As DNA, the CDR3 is TGTGCCAGCAGCTTAGGCCCGCGGGCCCAGTACTTC. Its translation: CASSLGPRAQYF.

This chain's CDR3 is CASRPWASGNNEQFF. The CDR3 DNA follows: TGTGCCAGTAGACCGTGGGCTAGCGGTAACAATGAGCAGTTCTTC. The J gene is TRBJ2-1, the V gene TRBV19; 7 bases are a match to TRBD2. CDR3 size: 15 residues. The J segment lost 5 bases and the V segment lost 6 bases, leaving 10 bases of the junction unmatched. Per the germline V gene, CDR1 is LNHDA and CDR2 is SQIVND (reference sequence). Supplemented by reference TRBV19 and TRBJ2-1, the full variable domain reads DGGITQSPKYLFRKEGQNVTLSCEQNLNHDAMYWYRQDPGQGLRLIYYSQIVNDFQKGDIAEGYSVSREKKESFPLTVTSAQKNPTAFYLCASRPWASGNNEQFFGPGTRLTVL.

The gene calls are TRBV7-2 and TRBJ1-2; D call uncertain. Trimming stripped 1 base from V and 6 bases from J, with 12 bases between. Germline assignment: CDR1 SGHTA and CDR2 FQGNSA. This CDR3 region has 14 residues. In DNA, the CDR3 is TGTGCCAGCAGCTTAGTGGGGAAAGGAAATGGCTACACCTTC. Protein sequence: CASSLVGKGNGYTF.

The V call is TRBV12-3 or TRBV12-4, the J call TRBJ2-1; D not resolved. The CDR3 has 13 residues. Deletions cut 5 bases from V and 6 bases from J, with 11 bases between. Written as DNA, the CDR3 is TGTGCCAGCAGTCTGCGGAGTCGCAATGAGCAGTTCTTC. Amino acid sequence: CASSLRSRNEQFF.

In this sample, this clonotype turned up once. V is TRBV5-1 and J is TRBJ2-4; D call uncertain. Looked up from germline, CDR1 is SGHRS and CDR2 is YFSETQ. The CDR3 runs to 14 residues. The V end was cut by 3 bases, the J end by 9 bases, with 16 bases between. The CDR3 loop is CASSWEPVGGIQYF. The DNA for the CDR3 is TGCGCCAGCAGCTGGGAACCGGTTGGTGGCATTCAGTACTTC.

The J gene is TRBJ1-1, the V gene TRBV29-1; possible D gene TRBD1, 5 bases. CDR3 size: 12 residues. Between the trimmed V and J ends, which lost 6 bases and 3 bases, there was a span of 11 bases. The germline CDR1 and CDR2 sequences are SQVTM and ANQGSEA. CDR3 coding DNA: TGCAGCGTCCGGGACCGGGACACTGAAGCTTTCTTT. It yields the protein CSVRDRDTEAFF.

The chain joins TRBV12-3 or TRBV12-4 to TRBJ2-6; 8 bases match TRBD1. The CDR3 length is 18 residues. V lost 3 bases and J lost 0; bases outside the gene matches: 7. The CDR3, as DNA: TGTGCCAGCAGTTTTGATGCAGGGGGCAACTCTGGGGCCAACGTCCTGACTTTC. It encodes CASSFDAGGNSGANVLTF.

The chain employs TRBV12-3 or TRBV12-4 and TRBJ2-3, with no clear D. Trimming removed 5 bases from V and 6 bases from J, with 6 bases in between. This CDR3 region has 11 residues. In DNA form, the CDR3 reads TGTGCCAGCAGTGCCGCGGATACGCAGTATTTT. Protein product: CASSAADTQYF.

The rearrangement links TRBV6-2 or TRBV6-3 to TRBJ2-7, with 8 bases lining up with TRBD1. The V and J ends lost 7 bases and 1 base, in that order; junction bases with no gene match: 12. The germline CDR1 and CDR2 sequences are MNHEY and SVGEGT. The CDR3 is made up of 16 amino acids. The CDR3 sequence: CASKKIRDRLSYEQYF. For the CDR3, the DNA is TGTGCCAGCAAAAAGATCCGGGACAGGTTATCCTACGAGCAGTACTTC.

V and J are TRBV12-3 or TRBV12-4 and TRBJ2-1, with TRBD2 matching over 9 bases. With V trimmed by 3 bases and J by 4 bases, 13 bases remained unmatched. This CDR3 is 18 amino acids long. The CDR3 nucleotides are TGTGCCAGCAGTTTCTTCCTCGTAGCGGGAGAGTCTTACAATGAGCAGTTCTTC. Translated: CASSFFLVAGESYNEQFF.

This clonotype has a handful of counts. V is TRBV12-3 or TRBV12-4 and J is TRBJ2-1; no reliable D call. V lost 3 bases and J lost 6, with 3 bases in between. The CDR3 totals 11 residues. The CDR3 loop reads CASSLSNEQFF. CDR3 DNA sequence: TGTGCCAGCAGTTTGTCCAATGAGCAGTTCTTC.

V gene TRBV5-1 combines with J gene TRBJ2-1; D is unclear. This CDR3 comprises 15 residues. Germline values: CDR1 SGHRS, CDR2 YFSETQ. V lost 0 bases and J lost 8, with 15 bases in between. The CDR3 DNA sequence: TGCGCCAGCAGCTTGGCCCCCATGGGCAGCCATGAGCAGTTCTTC. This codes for CASSLAPMGSHEQFF.

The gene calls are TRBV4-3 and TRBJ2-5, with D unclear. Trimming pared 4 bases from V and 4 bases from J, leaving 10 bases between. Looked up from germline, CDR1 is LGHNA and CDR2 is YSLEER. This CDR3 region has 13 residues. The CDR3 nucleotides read TGCGCCAGCAGCCTCTATATACGAGAGACCCAGTACTTC. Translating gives CASSLYIRETQYF.

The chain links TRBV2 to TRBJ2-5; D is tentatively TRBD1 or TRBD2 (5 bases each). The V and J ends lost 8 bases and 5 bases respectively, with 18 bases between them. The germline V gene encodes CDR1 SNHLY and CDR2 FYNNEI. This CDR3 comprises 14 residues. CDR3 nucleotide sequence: TGTGCCAGCGGAATATGGGGGAGTCTTGAGACCCAGTACTTC. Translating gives CASGIWGSLETQYF.

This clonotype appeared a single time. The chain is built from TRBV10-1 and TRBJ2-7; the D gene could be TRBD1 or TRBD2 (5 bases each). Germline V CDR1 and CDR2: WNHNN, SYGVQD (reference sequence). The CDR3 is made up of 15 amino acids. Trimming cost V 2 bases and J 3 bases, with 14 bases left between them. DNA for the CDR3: TGCGCCAGCAGTGAGAGCCGGGACCCGGTCTACGAGCAGTACTTC. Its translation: CASSESRDPVYEQYF.

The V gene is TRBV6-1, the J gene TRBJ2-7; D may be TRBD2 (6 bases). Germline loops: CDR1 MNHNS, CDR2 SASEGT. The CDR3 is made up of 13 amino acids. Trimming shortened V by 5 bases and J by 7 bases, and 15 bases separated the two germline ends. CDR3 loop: CASSTPGREEQYF. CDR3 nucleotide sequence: TGTGCCAGCAGTACCCCGGGACGGGAGGAGCAGTACTTC.

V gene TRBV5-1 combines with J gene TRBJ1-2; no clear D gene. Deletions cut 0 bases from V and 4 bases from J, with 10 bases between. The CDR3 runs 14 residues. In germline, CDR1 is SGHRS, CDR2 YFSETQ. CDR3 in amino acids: CASSLEAVSYGYTF. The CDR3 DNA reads TGCGCCAGCAGCTTGGAGGCAGTCAGCTATGGCTACACCTTC.

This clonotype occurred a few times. For the CDR3, the DNA is TGTGCCTGGAGTAGATCGACAGGGTACGGCACTGAAGCTTTCTTT. Its translation is CAWSRSTGYGTEAFF. The J gene is TRBJ1-1, the V gene TRBV30; TRBD1 matches 7 bases. The V segment lost 2 bases and the J segment 4 bases; nucleotides outside the gene matches: 10. Germline-derived CDR1 and CDR2 are GTSNPN and SVGIG (reference sequence). The CDR3 totals 15 residues. Combining the CDR3 with reference TRBV30 and TRBJ1-1 gives the whole variable domain SQTIHQWPATLVQPVGSPLSLECTVEGTSNPNLYWYRQAAGRGLQLLFYSVGIGQISSEVPQNLSASRPQDRQFILSSKKLLLSDSGFYLCAWSRSTGYGTEAFFGQGTRLTVV.

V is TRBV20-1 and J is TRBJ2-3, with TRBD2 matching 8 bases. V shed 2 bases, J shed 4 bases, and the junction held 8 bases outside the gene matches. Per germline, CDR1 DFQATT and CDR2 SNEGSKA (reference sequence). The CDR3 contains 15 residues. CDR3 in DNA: TGCAGTGCTAGAAGGCGGACTAGCACGGCAGATACGCAGTATTTT. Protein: CSARRRTSTADTQYF.

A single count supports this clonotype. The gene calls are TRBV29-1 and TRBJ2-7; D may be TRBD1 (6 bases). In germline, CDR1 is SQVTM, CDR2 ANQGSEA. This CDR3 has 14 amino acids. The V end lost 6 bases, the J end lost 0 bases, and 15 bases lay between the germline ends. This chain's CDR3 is CSVLRDINSYEQYF. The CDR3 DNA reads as TGCAGCGTCCTCCGGGACATCAACTCCTACGAGCAGTACTTC.